The following is a T cell receptor (beta chain) sequence with its context. The data belong to a study of blood T cell repertoires in COVID-19. Study as a whole: Nucleic acid was either cDNA or gDNA, and it came from T cells, B-cell-depleted T cells, or PBMCs.

TCRdb keeps only in-frame clones here, not all; method: immunoSEQ multiplex PCR. Of 300,000 to 350,000 clones detected, 87% appear once; the ten largest clones hold about 2.3%. The TCR comes from a man between 18 and 29 years old with active or convalescent COVID-19. Source material: peripheral blood.

The CDR3, as DNA: TGCGCCAGCAGCTTGGGGGCGGGACCCTCCACCGGGGAGCTGTTTTTT. Amino acids: CASSLGAGPSTGELFF. The chain links TRBV5-1 to TRBJ2-2; D may be TRBD2 (6 bases). CDR3 size: 16 residues. Germline lookup yields CDR1 SGHRS and CDR2 YFSETQ. Deletions cut 0 bases from V and 4 bases from J, with 13 bases between.